This T cell receptor beta chain was sequenced during a study of T cells in localized non-small cell lung cancer. The study, taken as a whole, reports: As only one tumor region underwent sequencing, heterogeneity remains possible.

With respect to this clone: As yet, its antigen is unknown.

Losses at the gene ends were 4 bases for V and 10 bases for J; bases not matched to a gene: 10. Germline CDR1 MNHNY, CDR2 SVGAGI (reference sequence). The CDR3 length is 15 residues. Some clones are missing from TCRdb's copy, which holds only in-frame ones; the method was immunoSEQ multiplex PCR. The data show about 74,000 clones, about 88% seen once. The receptor's source is a female donor older than 55 with stage I lung adenocarcinoma. The specimen was peripheral blood, collected before any cancer treatment. The chain is built from TRBV6-6 and TRBJ1-4, with 9 bases lining up with TRBD1. The CDR3 coding sequence is TGTGCCAGCAGTTCCTTACAGGGGGCCAGGGGAAAACTGTTTTTT. This translates into CASSSLQGARGKLFF.